The rows below give T cell receptor beta chains drawn from one sample of a study of cytomegalovirus exposure and HLA in healthy donors. Libraries were prepared by immunoSEQ multiplex PCR; TCRdb keeps only in-frame clonotypes and omits some of them. Altogether around 160,000 clones are present, 80% to 85% being singletons, with the ten largest covering approximately 1.5%. Input material: PBMCs. These receptors were collected from a woman aged 18-29 years in good health and CMV-seronegative. CDR3s include the opening cysteine and the closing phenylalanine or tryptophan. The D gene is left open where the match is weak. Expanded clones get a size class; other rows say once, few or many, or leave the size out.

CDR3nt	CDR3aa	d_gene	abundance	len	v_gene	j_gene
TGTGCCAGCAGCCGGAGACAGAGCTCCTACAATGAGCAGTTCTTC	CASSRRQSSYNEQFF	-	-	15	TRBV7-2	TRBJ2-1
TGTGCCAGCAGTTTATATGCAGGGAAGGGTTCCTACGAGCAGTACTTC	CASSLYAGKGSYEQYF	-	-	16	TRBV27	TRBJ2-7
TGTGCCAGCAGTGTTCAGGGTAGCGGATCTAATGAAAAACTGTTTTTT	CASSVQGSGSNEKLFF	-	-	16	TRBV2	TRBJ1-4
TGTGCCAGCAGTGAAATGGGCGGGAATCAGCCCCAGCATTTT	CASSEMGGNQPQHF	-	-	14	TRBV6-1	TRBJ1-5
TGCGCCAGCAGCTTGGGACTTTTCTCTGGGGCCAACGTCCTGACTTTC	CASSLGLFSGANVLTF	-	-	16	TRBV5-1	TRBJ2-6
TGTGCCAGCAGTGAAATGGGAGGAACCTACAATGAGCAGTTCTTC	CASSEMGGTYNEQFF	-	-	15	TRBV6-1	TRBJ2-1
TGCGCCAGCAGCCAATACGGCGGGGGGTCTTCCTACGAGCAGTACTTC	CASSQYGGGSSYEQYF	TRBD2	-	16	TRBV4-1	TRBJ2-7
TGTGCCAGCAGGGAGGGGGACAGAGCTCACTATGGCTACACCTTC	CASREGDRAHYGYTF	TRBD1	-	15	TRBV28	TRBJ1-2
TGCAGCGTTGAAGGGACAGGGAGAAACTATGGCTACACCTTC	CSVEGTGRNYGYTF	TRBD1	-	14	TRBV29-1	TRBJ1-2
TGTGCCAGCAACGACCCCAGGGGGACAGCGAACACTGAAGCTTTCTTT	CASNDPRGTANTEAFF	TRBD1	-	16	TRBV14	TRBJ1-1
TGCAGCGCCGAATATAGTACAGGGGTAGCTTTCTTT	CSAEYSTGVAFF	TRBD1	-	12	TRBV29-1	TRBJ1-1
TGTGCCAGCAGTCGCGGGGGTAGCAATCAGCCCCAGCATTTT	CASSRGGSNQPQHF	-	-	14	TRBV28	TRBJ1-5
TGTGCCAGCAGCGAGGGACAGGGAGGTGACTATGGCTACACCTTC	CASSEGQGGDYGYTF	TRBD1	-	15	TRBV6-5	TRBJ1-2
TGTGCCAGCAGTTTGCGGGACAGGGATTTTCAGCCCCAGCATTTT	CASSLRDRDFQPQHF	TRBD1	-	15	TRBV28	TRBJ1-5
TGTGCCAGCAGCTTACAGGGGGACGAGCAGTACTTC	CASSLQGDEQYF	TRBD1	-	12	TRBV11-3	TRBJ2-7
TGTGCCAGCAGTTTGACAGGGTCGCAGGGCGAGCAGTACTTC	CASSLTGSQGEQYF	TRBD1	-	14	TRBV27	TRBJ2-7
TGTGCCAGCAGCCCAGGGGTTGGCGGGGGGGGAACAGATACGCAGTATTTT	CASSPGVGGGGTDTQYF	TRBD2	-	17	TRBV28	TRBJ2-3
TGCGCCAGCAGCCAAGATTTATCTAGGACTAGCGGGGGAACCGGGGAGCTGTTTTTT	CASSQDLSRTSGGTGELFF	TRBD2	-	19	TRBV4-1	TRBJ2-2
TGTGCCACCAGCAGTTTAGACAGGGGTCCGTCTGGCTACACCTTC	CATSSLDRGPSGYTF	TRBD1	-	15	TRBV15	TRBJ1-2
TGTGCCAGCAGCCCCGACAGGTACGAGCAGTACTTC	CASSPDRYEQYF	-	-	12	TRBV7-2	TRBJ2-7
TGTGCCAGTACGCGGGGCTGGCGCGGGGGGAGCAAAAACAGTCAGTACTTC	CASTRGWRGGSKNSQYF	TRBD2	-	17	TRBV19	TRBJ2-4
TGTGCCAGCAGCGTAGTGTCAGGGGTCGGTGGCTACACCTTC	CASSVVSGVGGYTF	-	-	14	TRBV9	TRBJ1-2
TGTGCCAGCAGTTTTGAATATACTAGCGGGGGTTCCGGGGAGCTGTTTTTT	CASSFEYTSGGSGELFF	TRBD2	-	17	TRBV27	TRBJ2-2
TGTGCCAGCAGCTTAACGACAGGCACAGATACGCAGTATTTT	CASSLTTGTDTQYF	-	-	14	TRBV5-4	TRBJ2-3
TGCGCCAGCAGCTTGGACGGAGATAACTACAATGAGCAGTTCTTC	CASSLDGDNYNEQFF	-	-	15	TRBV5-1	TRBJ2-1
TGCGCCAGCTCCCCCTCGGGACTAGCTGGAGATACGCAGTATTTT	CASSPSGLAGDTQYF	TRBD2	-	15	TRBV5-1	TRBJ2-3
TGCGCCAGCAGCTTGGCAGGGACACGCATGGAGACCCAGTACTTC	CASSLAGTRMETQYF	-	-	15	TRBV5-1	TRBJ2-5
TGTGCCAGCAGCCTCTCGGGGGGAGGCTACACCTTC	CASSLSGGGYTF	-	-	12	TRBV6-5	TRBJ1-2
TGTGCCAGCAACCCAGGGGGCGTATCCTACAATGAGCAGTTCTTC	CASNPGGVSYNEQFF	TRBD1	-	15	TRBV5-4	TRBJ2-1
TGTGCCAGCAGCTTAACAGGGGGCGCAACCGGGGAGCTGTTTTTT	CASSLTGGATGELFF	TRBD1	-	15	TRBV5-6	TRBJ2-2
TGTGCCAGCAGTTTCCCCCTGGGAGGGTTGGTGCCCCAGCATTTT	CASSFPLGGLVPQHF	-	once	15	TRBV28	TRBJ1-5
TGTGCCAGCAGTCCCATCGGGACAGGGAACACTGAAGCTTTCTTT	CASSPIGTGNTEAFF	TRBD1	-	15	TRBV27	TRBJ1-1